This TCR beta chain is drawn from a study of blood T cell repertoires in COVID-19. On the study more broadly: Nucleic acid was either cDNA or gDNA, and it came from T cells, B-cell-depleted T cells, or PBMCs.

In this sample, this clone turned up many times. Germline V gene data show CDR1 as MNHEY and CDR2 as SVGEGT. This CDR3 is built from 15 residues. With V trimmed by 6 bases and J by 4 bases, 6 bases remained unmatched. The protocol was immunoSEQ multiplex PCR, while the TCRdb copy is restricted to in-frame clones and leaves out a portion. The sample contains roughly 100,000 clones, approximately 77% of which appear only once. V and J are TRBV6-2 or TRBV6-3 and TRBJ1-5; 10 nucleotides agree with TRBD1. This TCR was recovered from a woman older than 75 with acute or convalescent COVID-19. Specimen: peripheral blood. CDR3 amino acids: CASSLTGGTNQPQHF. CDR3 DNA: TGTGCCAGCAGCCTGACAGGGGGCACGAATCAGCCCCAGCATTTT.